There are a few counts of the clone carrying this T cell receptor beta chain. The sample has other DNA sequences that encode this CDR3 too. The entry originates in a study of blood T cell repertoires in COVID-19. With V trimmed by 3 bases and J by 6 bases, 8 bases remained unmatched. CDR1 is SGHDN and CDR2 is FVKESK in the germline V gene. This CDR3 has 15 amino acids. The repertoire was sequenced with immunoSEQ multiplex PCR; TCRdb's copy has only in-frame clones and lacks some. The sample has about 120,000 clones, approximately 90% seen once. The rearrangement links TRBV14 to TRBJ1-2; 9 bases map to TRBD1. Sequencing was performed on peripheral blood. The source of this sequence is a human donor with acute or convalescent COVID-19. The donor label of this sample is uncertain. The CDR3 region is CASSQLDRGSDGYTF. In DNA form, the CDR3 reads TGTGCCAGCAGCCAGTTGGACAGGGGTAGCGATGGCTACACCTTC.